One sample yielded the 23 T cell receptor beta chains listed below, sequenced in a study of control samples from healthy donors and cancer patients. Method: immunoSEQ multiplex PCR; TCRdb's copy keeps in-frame clones and lacks some. The sample lists some 140,000 clones; 89% were seen once. Source material: PBMCs. These receptors all stem from a middle-aged man with head and neck cancer.

To note about this clone: A read error may produce the germline difference seen at one junction end. J is TRBJ2-7 and V is TRBV7-2, with 9 bases matching TRBD1. CDR3 length: 15 residues. In germline, CDR1 is SGHTA, CDR2 FQGNSA. The CDR3 bases are TGTGCCAGCAGATTAGGACAGGGGAGATTCTACGAGCAGTACTTC. This encodes CASRLGQGRFYEQYF. Supplemented by reference TRBV7-2 and TRBJ2-7, the full variable domain reads GAGVSQSPSNKVTEKGKDVELRCDPISGHTALYWYRQSLGQGLEFLIYFQGNSAPDKSGLPSDRFSAERTGGSVSTLTIQRTQQEDSAVYLCASRLGQGRFYEQYFGPGTRLTVT.

The chain is built from TRBV28 and TRBJ2-1; 7 bases align to TRBD1. CDR3 length equals 16 residues. Unmatched junction bases numbered 13, after V lost 8 bases and J lost 3 bases. The V gene's germline CDR1 is MDHEN and CDR2 SYDVKM. In DNA, the CDR3 is TGTGCCAGCGGGGTACCTGACAGGGTGATCTACAATGAGCAGTTCTTC. Translated, it gives CASGVPDRVIYNEQFF.

This chain connects TRBV19 to TRBJ1-1; D perhaps matches TRBD1 (6 bases). V dropped 7 bases and J dropped 1 base, with 13 bases sitting between them. In germline, CDR1 is LNHDA, CDR2 SQIVND (reference sequence). The CDR3 is made up of 14 amino acids. As DNA, the CDR3 is TGTGCCAGTAAAAAAAGGGGGGCGAACACTGAAGCTTTCTTT. Residues: CASKKRGANTEAFF. Full variable domain (missing parts from reference TRBV19 and TRBJ1-1): DGGITQSPKYLFRKEGQNVTLSCEQNLNHDAMYWYRQDPGQGLRLIYYSQIVNDFQKGDIAEGYSVSREKKESFPLTVTSAQKNPTAFYLCASKKRGANTEAFFGQGTRLTVV.

J is TRBJ2-2 and V is TRBV9; D uncertain. CDR3 size: 11 residues. Germline CDR1 is SGDLS and CDR2 is YYNGEE. Trimming stripped 7 bases from V and 6 bases from J, with 7 bases between. DNA of the CDR3: TGTGCCAGCGGCCCCCCCGGGGAGCTGTTTTTT. Encoded protein: CASGPPGELFF.

CDR3 nucleotide sequence: TGTGCCAGCAGCTTAGCAGGGAATGAAAAACTGTTTTTT. Residues: CASSLAGNEKLFF. The genes are TRBV11-2 and TRBJ1-4, with a weak D call TRBD1 (5 bases). Trimming left V 1 base short and J 5 bases short, with 5 bases between. Germline V CDR1 and CDR2: SGHAT, FQNNGV. The CDR3 is made up of 13 amino acids.

The genes are TRBV3-1 (or the pseudogene TRBV3-2) and TRBJ1-1; tentative D call: TRBD1 (5 bases). CDR1 is LGHDT, CDR2 YNNKEL, per germline (reference sequence). The CDR3 extends over 13 amino acids. The V end lost 0 bases, the J end lost 7 bases, and 9 bases lay between the germline ends. The chain's CDR3 is CASSQDGTSEAFF. CDR3 DNA sequence: TGTGCCAGCAGCCAAGATGGGACGAGTGAAGCTTTCTTT.

The J gene is TRBJ1-5, the V gene TRBV6-1; possibly TRBD1 for D (6 bases). Trimming left V 0 bases short and J 8 bases short, with 14 bases between. The CDR3 has 15 residues. CDR1 and CDR2 (germline): MNHNS, SASEGT. This CDR3 reads CASSEALQGSKPQHF. The CDR3 DNA reads as TGTGCCAGCAGTGAAGCGCTTCAGGGGTCTAAGCCCCAGCATTTT.

This clone was picked up a small number of times. The chain recombines TRBV27 with TRBJ2-7; 11 bases are a match to TRBD2. This CDR3 has 18 amino acids. CDR1 is MNHEY, CDR2 SMNVEV, per germline (reference sequence). V shed 5 bases and J 0 bases; nucleotides not matched to a gene: 12. CDR3 bases: TGTGCCAGCAGTCTACCTCGTTTAGGACTAGCGGGCTCCTACGAGCAGTACTTC. This sequence encodes CASSLPRLGLAGSYEQYF.

Only one count was recorded for this clone. The V and J genes are TRBV18 and TRBJ2-1; D might be TRBD1 (6 bases). CDR1 and CDR2 from the germline V gene are KGHSH and LQKENI. The V end lost 6 bases, the J end lost 9 bases, and 12 bases lay between the germline ends. The CDR3 sequence is 12 residues long. The CDR3 spells CASSHRESEQFF. Here the CDR3 DNA reads TGTGCCAGCTCGCACAGGGAGAGTGAGCAGTTCTTC.

The chain has TRBV25-1 and TRBJ2-2; TRBD1 matches 7 bases. The CDR3 has 15 residues. Looked up from germline, CDR1 is MGHDK and CDR2 is SYGVNS. The J segment lost 2 bases and the V segment lost 5 bases, leaving 5 bases of the junction unmatched. The CDR3 DNA reads as TGTGCCAGCAGTTCCGGGACAGAAAACACCGGGGAGCTGTTTTTT. Residues: CASSSGTENTGELFF.

This clone appeared a few times. This chain connects TRBV10-3 to TRBJ2-7; 8 bases agree with TRBD1. This CDR3 has 14 residues. CDR1 is ENHRY, CDR2 SYGVKD, per germline. The V gene end was trimmed by 10 bases and the J gene end by 4 bases; junction bases not matched to a gene: 12. The CDR3 bases are TGTGCCACCAGAAAGACAGGGGCGGGATACGAGCAGTACTTC. This translates into CATRKTGAGYEQYF.

The table lists this clone with a few counts. The rearrangement uses TRBV18 and TRBJ1-4; the match to TRBD1 covers 8 bases. With 4 bases clipped from V and 7 bases from J, the junction kept 17 bases outside the gene matches. This CDR3 spans 18 amino acids. Germline lookup yields CDR1 KGHSH and CDR2 LQKENI. The CDR3 protein is CASSRSLLSSGGGEKLFF. The CDR3 region has the DNA TGTGCCAGCTCACGTTCCCTATTATCCTCAGGGGGCGGTGAAAAACTGTTTTTT. The full variable domain, rest sourced from reference TRBV18 and TRBJ1-4, is NAGVMQNPRHLVRRRGQEARLRCSPMKGHSHVYWYRQLPEEGLKFMVYLQKENIIDESGMPKERFSAEFPKEGPSILRIQQVVRGDSAAYFCASSRSLLSSGGGEKLFFGSGTQLSVL.

This sequence joins TRBV3-1 (or the pseudogene TRBV3-2) and TRBJ1-2; D unclear. Trimming left V 0 bases short and J 11 bases short, with 10 bases between. Germline V gene data show CDR1 as LGHDT and CDR2 as YNNKEL (reference sequence). The CDR3 length is 12 residues. The CDR3 region is CASSQEDRVYTF. In DNA form, the CDR3 reads TGTGCCAGCAGCCAAGAAGATCGAGTGTACACCTTC.

The chain couples TRBV18 to TRBJ1-5, with 10 bases that match TRBD1. V trimming: 3 bases; J trimming: 6 bases; junction bases outside the gene matches: 5. Per germline, CDR1 KGHSH and CDR2 LQKENI. The CDR3 sequence is 15 residues long. CDR3 region: CASSPDRGLGQPQHF. As DNA, the CDR3 is TGTGCCAGCTCACCCGACAGGGGGCTCGGTCAGCCCCAGCATTTT.

J is TRBJ1-5 and V is TRBV4-1, with 7 bases aligning to TRBD1. The V gene end was trimmed by 4 bases and the J gene end by 4 bases; junction bases not matched to a gene: 10. The germline V gene has CDR1 MGHRA and CDR2 YSYEKL. The CDR3 is 16 residues long. CDR3 in amino acids: CASSRWTGPPNQPQHF. The CDR3 DNA follows: TGCGCCAGCAGCCGATGGACAGGACCTCCTAATCAGCCCCAGCATTTT.

The CDR3 DNA is TGTGCCAGCAGTTTGGCCGCCCGTGGCACAGATACGCAGTATTTT. It codes for CASSLAARGTDTQYF. The chain couples TRBV27 to TRBJ2-3, with D unclear. The CDR3 runs to 15 residues. V was shortened by 3 bases and J by 1 base, with 11 bases between the two germline ends. Germline CDR1 reads MNHEY; CDR2 reads SMNVEV (reference sequence).

The chain couples TRBV24-1 to TRBJ2-3; D is undetermined. The germline CDR1 and CDR2 sequences are KGHDR and SFDVKD. The CDR3 has 16 amino acids. The ends were cut back, 0 bases at V and 0 bases at J, with 9 bases in the middle. The CDR3 loop reads CATSDLSGFSTDTQYF. CDR3 nucleotides: TGTGCCACCAGTGATTTGAGTGGTTTTAGCACAGATACGCAGTATTTT.

The V and J genes are TRBV7-9 and TRBJ2-1, with a weak D call TRBD2 (7 bases). Germline CDR1 SEHNR, CDR2 FQNEAQ (reference sequence). This CDR3 has 15 amino acids. Trimming pared 5 bases from V and 7 bases from J, leaving 18 bases between. CDR3 nucleotide sequence: TGTGCCAGCAGCATCCTGGGGGGGCCCAAGAATGAGCAGTTCTTC. Translation: CASSILGGPKNEQFF.

The V and J genes are TRBV4-2 and TRBJ1-1; no clear D gene. The V end lost 0 bases, the J end lost 11 bases, and 19 bases lay between the germline ends. The CDR3 is 15 amino acids. CDR1 is LGHNA, CDR2 YNFKEQ, per germline. In DNA form, the CDR3 reads TGTGCCAGCAGCCAAGATGTGGGCCTCCGCGGGTCTGCTTTCTTT. It is translated as CASSQDVGLRGSAFF.

This rearrangement joins TRBV5-1 to TRBJ2-5, with 9 bases that match TRBD2. V shed 4 bases and J 1 base; nucleotides not matched to a gene: 5. Germline CDR1 is SGHRS and CDR2 is YFSETQ. The CDR3 loop spans 15 amino acids. The CDR3 DNA sequence: TGCGCCAGCAGCCCCAAGACTAGCGGCCAAGAGACCCAGTACTTC. Protein: CASSPKTSGQETQYF. The variable domain in full, completed from reference TRBV5-1 and TRBJ2-5, reads KAGVTQTPRYLIKTRGQQVTLSCSPISGHRSVSWYQQTPGQGLQFLFEYFSETQRNKGNFPGRFSGRQFSNSRSEMNVSTLELGDSALYLCASSPKTSGQETQYFGPGTRLLVL.

This chain links TRBV10-3 with TRBJ2-7; a possible D gene is TRBD1 (6 bases). CDR3 length: 11 amino acids. In germline, CDR1 is ENHRY, CDR2 SYGVKD. The V end lost 6 bases, the J end lost 4 bases, and 7 bases lay between the germline ends. CDR3 protein: CAIRQGYEQYF. The DNA of the CDR3 is TGTGCCATCAGACAGGGTTACGAGCAGTACTTC.

V usage is TRBV12-3 or TRBV12-4 and J usage is TRBJ1-2; D gene ambiguous. CDR3 length: 13 amino acids. Trimming left V 2 bases short and J 2 bases short, with 6 bases between. CDR3 bases: TGTGCCAGCAGTTTAAACGGGAACTATGGCTACACCTTC. This codes for CASSLNGNYGYTF.

The rearrangement uses TRBV7-2 and TRBJ2-2, with D possibly matching TRBD1 (5 bases). Trimming took 2 bases from V and 6 from J, leaving 10 bases between them. The CDR3 is 14 residues long. Germline-derived CDR1 and CDR2 are SGHTA and FQGNSA. CDR3 nucleotides: TGTGCCAGCAGCTTAAACAGGCCATCCGGGGAGCTGTTTTTT. It is translated as CASSLNRPSGELFF.